This TCR beta chain was found in a study of T cells in women clearing cervical HPV infection. Turning to the study itself: Controls' single incident HPV16 infection cleared within 12 months without precancer. General study results and limits: It is unknown whether associations predate infection; no effector/memory or HPV-specific sorting. Richness differences could reflect unmeasured T-cell content per sample.

Remarks on this clone: Antigen: not known. The sequence runs out 3 residues before the end of the CDR3; the remainder is reconstructed from the germline J gene.

Using immunoSEQ multiplex PCR, the repertoire was profiled, and TCRdb retains in-frame clones only, with some absent. The data include about 37,000 clones; the top ten clones carry roughly 6.8%. All donors had a single incident cervical HPV16 infection, not prevalent. This CDR3 contains 15 residues. CDR1 and CDR2 from the germline V gene are LNHDA and SQIVND (reference sequence). With V trimmed by 5 bases and J by 3 bases, 7 bases remained unmatched. The rearrangement links TRBV19 to TRBJ2-7, with 10 bases fitting TRBD1. The TCR was taken from a woman aged 18 to 75 with a cervical HPV16 infection that either progressed to CIN3+ or cleared (not recorded which). Sequencing input: blood buffy coat. The CDR3 sequence is CASSAGTGVFYEQYF. CDR3 bases read: TGTGCCAGTAGTGCGGGGACAGGGGTCTTCTACGAG. Together with reference TRBV19 and TRBJ2-7, the CDR3 gives the full variable domain: DGGITQSPKYLFRKEGQNVTLSCEQNLNHDAMYWYRQDPGQGLRLIYYSQIVNDFQKGDIAEGYSVSREKKESFPLTVTSAQKNPTAFYLCASSAGTGVFYEQYFGPGTRLTVT.